A selection of T cell receptor beta chains follows, all from one sample in a study of response to subunit inactivated influenza vaccine. MiXCR, applied by TCRdb to the RT-PCR reads, yields one record per CDR3 protein. This sample yields around 320,000 distinct CDR3 sequences, of which 20% to 25% are seen a single time; over 9% belongs to the top ten. This specimen consisted of PBMCs from blood, obtained about 20 months after vaccination. The receptors were gathered from a man between 50 and 70 years old who received an inactivated influenza vaccine. Both conserved end residues are part of each CDR3. The D gene is left open where the match is weak. Rows may omit the clone size; those that give it use once, few, many or a size class.

d_call	v_call	j_call	clone_size	cdr3_nt	cdr3_aa
-	TRBV10-3	TRBJ1-3	once	TGTGCCATCAGCCAGTTCTCTGGAAACACCATATATTTT	CAISQFSGNTIYF
-	TRBV20-1	TRBJ1-2	many	TGCAGTGCCAGCCGGGAGGGCTACACCTTC	CSASREGYTF
-	TRBV6-5	TRBJ2-3	few	TGTGCCAGCAGTTACCCCCAGGCACTTAGCACAGATACGCAGTATTTT	CASSYPQALSTDTQYF
TRBD1	TRBV28	TRBJ1-2	few	TGTGCCAGCAGTACCCCGACGAGGGGGCCCTATGGCTACACCTTC	CASSTPTRGPYGYTF
-	TRBV6-2/TRBV6-3	TRBJ1-1	few	TGTGCCAGCAGTTTAGTGGGCATCGGGAACACTGAAGCTTTCTTT	CASSLVGIGNTEAFF
-	TRBV7-2	TRBJ2-7	-	TGTGCCAGCAGCCCTCCCGGGATCCCGTCCTCCGAGCAGTACTTC	CASSPPGIPSSEQYF
-	TRBV9	TRBJ1-1	many	TGTGCCAGCAGCGTAGGTAGCACTAGATCGAACACTGAAGCTTTCTTT	CASSVGSTRSNTEAFF
-	TRBV29-1	TRBJ1-1	-	TGCAGCGTTGAAGATTCCCGTGAAGGCACTGAAGCTTTCTTT	CSVEDSREGTEAFF
TRBD2	TRBV11-2	TRBJ2-1	-	TGTGCCAGCAGCCCGACTAGCGGGCAAAGGAATGAGCAGTTCTTC	CASSPTSGQRNEQFF
TRBD2	TRBV3-1	TRBJ2-7	few	TGTGCCAGCAGCCAAGGGGCGGGAGCGTCCTACGAGCAGTACTTC	CASSQGAGASYEQYF
-	TRBV5-1	TRBJ2-1	few	TGCGCCAGCAGCTTATCAGGACAGCTTAACAATGAGCAGTTCTTC	CASSLSGQLNNEQFF
TRBD1	TRBV7-8	TRBJ1-4	few	TGTGCCAGCAGCTTTAGGACAGGGGGCGAAAAACTGTTTTTT	CASSFRTGGEKLFF
TRBD1	TRBV28	TRBJ1-2	few	TGTGCCAGCAGACCCAGGGGGCTTGACTATGGCTACACCTTC	CASRPRGLDYGYTF
TRBD1	TRBV24-1	TRBJ1-1	many	TGTGCCACCAGTGCCCCCCGAGTGGACAGGGAATTACGGACTGAAGCTTTCTTT	CATSAPRVDRELRTEAFF
TRBD2	TRBV5-1	TRBJ2-7	-	TGCACCAGCAGCCCACGCGCGGGGGACGAGCAGTACTTC	CTSSPRAGDEQYF
-	TRBV29-1	TRBJ1-2	few	TGCAGCGTTCGGACATCCGCTAACTATGGCTACACCTTC	CSVRTSANYGYTF
-	TRBV6-2/TRBV6-3	TRBJ1-3	-	TGTGCCAGCAGCGAACACAGGTCTTCACGCGGAAACACCATATATTTT	CASSEHRSSRGNTIYF
TRBD2	TRBV7-9	TRBJ2-3	-	TGTGCCAGCAGCCCGGTGGCGGGGGGACCAGATACGCAGTATTTT	CASSPVAGGPDTQYF
-	TRBV4-1	TRBJ2-6	few	TGCGCCAGCAGCCAAGATCGGGAAACTGGGGCCAACGTCCTGACTTTC	CASSQDRETGANVLTF
-	TRBV20-1	TRBJ1-4	-	TGCAGTGCTAGGAAAGGTGGGCAGAATGAAAAACTGTTTTTT	CSARKGGQNEKLFF
-	TRBV6-2/TRBV6-3	TRBJ2-1	-	TGTGCCAGCATTCGGGCAGGCCCATTCAATGAGCAGTTCTTC	CASIRAGPFNEQFF
-	TRBV6-1	TRBJ1-2	many	TGTGCCAGCAGTGAAGGGAGGGTCAGTTGGAGTAGTGGCTACACCTTC	CASSEGRVSWSSGYTF
TRBD2	TRBV11-2	TRBJ2-3	-	TGTGCCAGCAGCGGACTAGCGAGTTTTGCGCAGTATTTT	CASSGLASFAQYF
TRBD1	TRBV30	TRBJ2-2	-	TGTGCCTGGAGTGTGACAGGGGGCTCAACCAGGGAGCTGTTTTTT	CAWSVTGGSTRELFF
-	TRBV4-3	TRBJ1-6	many	TGCGCCAGCAGCCCCCACTTATGGTCACCCCTCCACTTT	CASSPHLWSPLHF
-	TRBV21-1	TRBJ1-5	many	TGTGCCAGCAGTCCTAGGGAGACGGTCTCGGTGACTCAGCCCCAGCATTTT	CASSPRETVSVTQPQHF
-	TRBV27	TRBJ1-2	-	TGTGCCAGCAGTTTATCGTCCAGCGGCTATGGCTACACCTTC	CASSLSSSGYGYTF
TRBD2	TRBV27	TRBJ2-3	-	TGTGCCAGCAGCCATAGGACTAACCCCCGGGGGGCAGATACGCAGTATTTT	CASSHRTNPRGADTQYF
-	TRBV4-3	TRBJ1-4	-	TGCGCCAGCAGCTCACACCATTCAGCAACTAATGAAAAACTGTTTTTT	CASSSHHSATNEKLFF
TRBD1	TRBV30	TRBJ1-6	few	TGTGCCTCCACAACACTGGGACAGACTTATAATTCACCCCTCCACTTT	CASTTLGQTYNSPLHF
-	TRBV12-3/TRBV12-4	TRBJ2-5	-	TGTGCCAGCAGTTTAGCTAGCGGACAAGAGACCCAGTACTTC	CASSLASGQETQYF
TRBD2	TRBV5-1	TRBJ2-1	-	TGCGCCAGCAGCTTGGGACTAGCGGGGTTGAGCTCCTACAATGAGCAGTTCTTC	CASSLGLAGLSSYNEQFF
-	TRBV10-3	TRBJ1-1	few	TGTGCCATCAGTGAAGAACGGAACACTGAAGCTTTCTTT	CAISEERNTEAFF
-	TRBV20-1	TRBJ2-7	-	TGCAGTGCTAGATGGGGCCGGAAAGCGTACTTC	CSARWGRKAYF
-	TRBV25-1	TRBJ1-6	-	TGTGCCAGCCGCGCCGGATTGGGACCCCTCCACTTT	CASRAGLGPLHF
-	TRBV5-5	TRBJ1-1	many	TGTGCCAGCAGCCCCCGGGACCTCATGAACACTGAAGCTTTCTTT	CASSPRDLMNTEAFF
-	TRBV4-1	TRBJ1-1	once	TGCGCCAGCAGCCAAGAGGTCACCTTGAACACTGAAGATTTCTTT	CASSQEVTLNTEDFF
TRBD1	TRBV10-2	TRBJ2-2	-	TGCGCCAGCAGTGGGACAGGGACCACCGGGGAGCTGTTTTTT	CASSGTGTTGELFF
-	TRBV10-3	TRBJ2-3	-	TGTGCCATCAGTGATCGGGCCACAGATACGCAGTATTTT	CAISDRATDTQYF